The 18 T cell receptor beta chains below all came from one sample that was sequenced in a study of CD8+CD57+ T cells in acquired aplastic anemia. For CDR3 and TCR beta VDJ profiling, genomic DNA was the template used. TCRdb passed the reads through MiXCR, listing each CDR3 protein once. The table includes about 270,000 distinct CDR3 sequences, 45% to 70% detected once. The sequenced sample consisted of sorted CD4+, CD8+, or CD8+CD57+ T cells (not recorded which) from PBMCs. Receptors were obtained from a human donor with severe aplastic anemia or a healthy control (not recorded which).

This clonotype was counted a few times. The rearrangement uses TRBV7-2 and TRBJ1-6, with D perhaps matching TRBD1 (5 bases). The germline V gene has CDR1 SGHTA and CDR2 FQGNSA. CDR3 size: 14 residues. Trimming took 5 bases from V and 9 from J, leaving 14 bases between them. The chain's CDR3 is CASSTRTRGSPLHF. CDR3 DNA: TGTGCCAGCAGCACCCGGACACGAGGTTCACCCCTCCACTTT.

The chain uses TRBV29-1 and TRBJ1-6, with D maybe TRBD1 (6 bases). The CDR3 is 14 residues long. V dropped 5 bases and J dropped 2 bases, with 10 bases sitting between them. Germline-derived CDR1 and CDR2 are SQVTM and ANQGSEA. The CDR3 spells CSVMDRTYNSPLHF. In DNA form, the CDR3 reads TGCAGCGTTATGGACAGAACCTATAATTCACCCCTCCACTTT.

This sequence joins TRBV9 and TRBJ1-3, with 7 bases lining up with TRBD1. The germline gives CDR1 SGDLS, CDR2 YYNGEE. This CDR3 region has 16 residues. The J segment lost 0 bases and the V segment lost 0 bases, leaving 3 bases of the junction unmatched. This chain's CDR3 is CASSVGGQNSGNTIYF. CDR3 bases: TGTGCCAGCAGCGTAGGGGGACAGAACTCTGGAAACACCATATATTTT.

This clonotype was detected many times. J is TRBJ2-1 and V is TRBV3-1, with a weak D call TRBD1 (5 bases). The CDR3 has 16 amino acids. V lost 1 base, J lost 5 bases, and 15 bases lay in between. Per germline, CDR1 LGHDT and CDR2 YNNKEL (reference sequence). This CDR3 reads CASSQGLQAFNNEQFF. The CDR3 DNA is TGTGCCAGCAGCCAAGGTCTACAGGCCTTCAACAATGAGCAGTTCTTC.

V and J are TRBV2 and TRBJ2-3; D gene ambiguous. Germline loops: CDR1 SNHLY, CDR2 FYNNEI. Trimming took off 5 bases at V and 1 base at J, with 19 bases between the two ends. The length of the CDR3 is 17 residues. The CDR3 DNA follows: TGTGCCAGCAGTCCGTTTAGCAGGCTAGTCCGCACAGATACGCAGTATTTT. Its translation: CASSPFSRLVRTDTQYF.

This clonotype was counted at least ten times. This rearrangement joins TRBV7-2 to TRBJ2-3, with 7 bases matching TRBD2. Germline values: CDR1 SGHTA, CDR2 FQGNSA. This CDR3 comprises 18 residues. With V trimmed by 1 base and J by 4 bases, 14 bases remained unmatched. Written as DNA, the CDR3 is TGTGCCAGCAGCTTAGGGCGGGGGATGGGAGGGGTTGCAGATACGCAGTATTTT. As protein: CASSLGRGMGGVADTQYF. The full variable domain, completed using reference TRBV7-2 and TRBJ2-3, is GAGVSQSPSNKVTEKGKDVELRCDPISGHTALYWYRQSLGQGLEFLIYFQGNSAPDKSGLPSDRFSAERTGGSVSTLTIQRTQQEDSAVYLCASSLGRGMGGVADTQYFGPGTRLTVL.

The V and J genes are TRBV9 and TRBJ2-7; D ambiguous. The CDR3 totals 14 residues. Between the trimmed V and J ends, which lost 4 bases and 2 bases, there was a span of 13 bases. Germline V lookup: CDR1 SGDLS, CDR2 YYNGEE. CDR3: CASSPDPGAYEQYF. For the CDR3, the DNA is TGTGCCAGCAGCCCAGACCCGGGTGCCTACGAGCAGTACTTC.

The V and J genes are TRBV5-1 and TRBJ2-7; 7 positions agree with TRBD2. Trimming took 4 bases from V and 2 from J; bases not matched to a gene: 12. The CDR3 contains 16 residues. Looked up from germline, CDR1 is SGHRS and CDR2 is YFSETQ. The DNA of the CDR3 is TGCGCCAGCAGCCATCCCGGGGGGACGGAGACCTACGAGCAGTACTTC. This codes for CASSHPGGTETYEQYF.

A remark on this clonotype: Since the CDR3 does not end with the conserved phenylalanine or tryptophan, this likely comes from a read error. The limits of the CDR3 on the DNA are not certain, so only TCRdb's listed CDR3 is given. The V and J genes are TRBV15 and TRBJ2-7; TRBD1 reflects the table's D call only, with no check against the DNA. CDR1 is LNHNV, CDR2 YYDKDF, per germline (reference sequence). The CDR3 totals 13 residues, both ends included. The chain's CDR3 is CATSREREGTPRS.

This clonotype has ten or more counts. The rearrangement links TRBV5-6 to TRBJ2-7; 10 nucleotides match TRBD2. V shed 4 bases and J 2 bases; nucleotides not matched to a gene: 6. CDR1 SGHDT and CDR2 YYEEEE come from the germline V gene. CDR3 length: 15 amino acids. The CDR3 reads CASSPASGGTYEQYF. CDR3 DNA sequence: TGTGCCAGCAGCCCTGCTAGCGGGGGAACCTACGAGCAGTACTTC.

This clonotype was seen many times. The chain employs TRBV28 and TRBJ2-3, with 12 nucleotides matching TRBD1. The CDR3 runs 16 residues. Germline loops: CDR1 MDHEN, CDR2 SYDVKM. With 5 bases clipped from V and 2 bases from J, the junction kept 5 bases outside the gene matches. For the CDR3, the DNA is TGTGCCAGCAGTGCGGGACAGGGGGCCCTCACAGATACGCAGTATTTT. Protein: CASSAGQGALTDTQYF.

J is TRBJ1-2 and V is TRBV2; D unclear. The V end was cut by 0 bases, the J end by 7 bases, with 18 bases between. CDR3 length equals 16 residues. Germline CDR1 reads SNHLY; CDR2 reads FYNNEI. This CDR3 reads CASSEALRNSGSGYTF. CDR3 in DNA: TGTGCCAGCAGTGAAGCGCTAAGGAACAGTGGGTCTGGCTACACCTTC.

This clonotype appeared a few times. The rearrangement uses TRBV9 and TRBJ2-3; 7 nucleotides line up with TRBD2. The CDR3 is made up of 14 amino acids. After removal of 4 bases from V and 8 bases from J, the junction contained 10 bases not matched to a gene. Germline CDR1 and CDR2: SGDLS and YYNGEE. CDR3 loop: CASSPELALGTQYF. The CDR3 DNA is TGTGCCAGCAGCCCCGAACTAGCGTTAGGTACGCAGTATTTT.

The sample holds a few counts of this clonotype. V usage is TRBV18 and J usage is TRBJ2-2; 8 nucleotides line up with TRBD1. The CDR3 has 16 amino acids. V gave up 3 bases and J gave up 1 base; unmatched junction bases: 4. The germline V gene encodes CDR1 KGHSH and CDR2 LQKENI. DNA of the CDR3: TGTGCCAGCTCACCTCTCGGGACAGGGAACACCGGGGAGCTGTTTTTT. Protein: CASSPLGTGNTGELFF.

The CDR3 loop is CASSVVGQKNTEAFF. The CDR3 region has the DNA TGTGCCAGCAGCGTAGTGGGACAGAAGAACACTGAAGCTTTCTTT. V is TRBV9 and J is TRBJ1-1; 7 nucleotides align to TRBD1. Germline V gene data show CDR1 as SGDLS and CDR2 as YYNGEE. Losses at the gene ends were 0 bases for V and 1 base for J; bases not matched to a gene: 3. This CDR3 comprises 15 residues.

This chain links TRBV7-2 with TRBJ2-3, with unresolved D. Trimming removed 5 bases from V and 2 bases from J, with 14 bases in between. Germline V gene sequence: CDR1 SGHTA, CDR2 FQGNSA. The CDR3 runs to 15 residues. The CDR3 region has the DNA TGTGCCAGCAGCACCACCGGAGAGACCACAGATACGCAGTATTTT. Its protein is CASSTTGETTDTQYF.

This clonotype was seen a single time. The chain recombines TRBV24-1 with TRBJ2-2; TRBD2 agrees at 11 bases. The germline V gene has CDR1 KGHDR and CDR2 SFDVKD. Germline trimming cut 4 bases from V and 8 bases from J; bases unmatched to any gene: 5. This CDR3 is 15 amino acids long. The CDR3 nucleotides are TGTGCCACCAGTGACCCCTCTAGCGGGAGGGGGGAGCTGTTTTTT. Protein: CATSDPSSGRGELFF.

The chain uses TRBV7-2 and TRBJ2-2; D is possibly TRBD1 or TRBD2 (6 bases each). Trimming removed 1 base from V and 1 base from J, with 10 bases in between. The CDR3 has 16 residues. Looked up from germline, CDR1 is SGHTA and CDR2 is FQGNSA. The CDR3 DNA reads as TGTGCCAGCAGCTTAGGAGGGGGGAGGAACACCGGGGAGCTGTTTTTT. It translates to CASSLGGGRNTGELFF.